Below, 3 T cell receptor beta chains from the same sample are listed, as sequenced in a study of blood T cell repertoires in COVID-19. The protocol was immunoSEQ multiplex PCR, while the TCRdb copy is restricted to in-frame clones and leaves out a portion. The table has fewer than 350,000 clones, about nine tenths seen once; the top ten hold under 1.2%. Sequenced: PBMCs or T cells enriched from blood (not recorded which). These TCRs come from a woman in her thirties who had been exposed to COVID-19.

The chain has TRBV27 and TRBJ2-1; 10 nucleotides align to TRBD2. CDR3 size: 15 residues. Germline CDR1 reads MNHEY; CDR2 reads SMNVEV (reference sequence). V lost 3 bases to trimming and J lost 7 bases; unmatched junction nucleotides: 6. CDR3 coding DNA: TGTGCCAGCAGTTTTCTAGCGGGAGTGGAGAATGAGCAGTTCTTC. The encoded protein is CASSFLAGVENEQFF.

The V call is TRBV7-9, the J call TRBJ1-2; possibly TRBD1 for D (5 bases). CDR1 and CDR2 (germline): SEHNR, FQNEAQ (reference sequence). This CDR3 has 13 amino acids. The V gene lost 6 bases and the J gene lost 4 bases, with 12 bases spanning the gap. The CDR3 nucleotides are TGTGCCAGCAGTCCAACAGGTTTCTATGGCTACACCTTC. The encoded protein is CASSPTGFYGYTF.

The chain combines TRBV7-9 with TRBJ2-5; tentative D call: TRBD2 (6 bases). The germline V and J ends were trimmed by 1 base and 5 bases, with 11 bases remaining between them. The CDR3 consists of 14 residues. The germline V gene has CDR1 SEHNR and CDR2 FQNEAQ (reference sequence). The CDR3 nucleotides read TGTGCCAGCAGCTTAGTCCGGGAGCGGGAGACCCAGTACTTC. Translated, it gives CASSLVRERETQYF.